This T cell receptor (beta chain) came from a study of early T cells in non-severe SARS-CoV-2 infection. Whole-study findings and limits: Private and CD4 specificities were missed by VDJdb matching, skewed to anti-spike CD8.

This clonotype has a count of ten or more. Its specificity is unknown. CDR1 and CDR2 from the germline V gene are MNHEY and SVGEGT. The CDR3 loop spans 13 amino acids. Trimming left V 7 bases short and J 0 bases short, with 7 bases between. TCRdb fed the 5' RACE reads into MiXCR, producing one record per CDR3 protein. This table has 87,000 or so distinct CDR3 sequences, 12% to 15% appearing once. This TCR came from an adult who was a healthcare worker with PCR-confirmed SARS-CoV-2 infection or an uninfected control (not recorded which). The J gene is TRBJ2-4, the V gene TRBV6-2 or TRBV6-3, with D unresolved. Sequencing input: whole blood. In DNA, the CDR3 is TGTGCCAGCACTACGTTAGCCAAAAACATTCAGTACTTC. Its protein is CASTTLAKNIQYF.